This passage covers 14 T cell receptor beta chains from one sample sequenced in a study of metastatic and nonmetastatic thyroid tumors. TCRdb reanalyzed the PCR reads with MiXCR. The table lists some 16,000 clones, around 13% of them singletons. All patients were treatment-naive before thyroid surgery. Sequences were obtained from tumor tissue. Receptors originate from a female donor with papillary thyroid cancer or a benign thyroid nodule (not recorded which). Some clones in this sample may be carry-over from other donors' samples.

This clone has a count of ten or more. The chain has TRBV7-3 and TRBJ2-7; weak D call: TRBD1 (6 bases). CDR1 and CDR2 (germline): SGHTA, FQGTGA. With 5 bases removed from V and 10 bases from J, the gap between germline ends came to 18 bases. CDR3 length equals 13 residues. CDR3 nucleotide sequence: TGTGCCAGCAGCCCGCACTATGGACAGACACAGTACTTC. It encodes CASSPHYGQTQYF.

In its sample, this clone was seen many times. This chain uses TRBV6-1 with TRBJ2-6; D not resolved. Germline V CDR1 and CDR2: MNHNS, SASEGT. The CDR3 spans 14 residues. The germline V and J ends were trimmed by 1 base and 0 bases, with 1 base remaining between them. CDR3 coding DNA: TGTGCCAGCAGTGAAGTCTCTGGGGCCAACGTCCTGACTTTC. Translating gives CASSEVSGANVLTF.

This clone was detected ten times or more. This chain links TRBV7-2 with TRBJ1-2; maybe TRBD1 (6 bases). The V end was cut by 6 bases, the J end by 5 bases, with 19 bases between. The germline V gene encodes CDR1 SGHTA and CDR2 FQGNSA. The CDR3 has 15 residues. CDR3: CASRKTGGGNYGYTF. Written as DNA, the CDR3 is TGTGCCAGCAGAAAGACAGGCGGCGGAAATTATGGCTACACCTTC.

This clone has ten or more counts. This rearrangement joins TRBV7-8 to TRBJ1-1; possible D gene TRBD1, 5 bases. This CDR3 comprises 15 residues. From germline, CDR1 is SGHVS and CDR2 FQNEAQ. Trimming took off 5 bases at V and 1 base at J, with 14 bases between the two ends. The CDR3, as DNA: TGTGCCAGCAGCCTACAACTGGACAAGAACACTGAAGCTTTCTTT. It yields the protein CASSLQLDKNTEAFF.

This clone was seen repeatedly, ten times or more. This chain uses TRBV7-2 with TRBJ1-4; 10 positions agree with TRBD1. With 6 bases clipped from V and 7 bases from J, the junction kept 5 bases outside the gene matches. Germline assignment: CDR1 SGHTA and CDR2 FQGNSA. The CDR3 is made up of 14 amino acids. CDR3 sequence (DNA): TGTGCCAGCAGTAGGGACAGGGGAGGTGAAAAACTGTTTTTT. Its protein is CASSRDRGGEKLFF.

This clone was observed many times. This rearrangement joins TRBV7-8 to TRBJ2-1; D is undetermined. V shed 4 bases and J shed 7 bases, with 8 bases lying between them. The CDR3 extends over 12 amino acids. Germline V CDR1 and CDR2: SGHVS, FQNEAQ. The CDR3 nucleotides read TGTGCCAGCAGCTGGGTATGGAATGAGCAGTTCTTC. This sequence encodes CASSWVWNEQFF.

In this sample, this clone turned up many times. The gene calls are TRBV20-1 and TRBJ2-3; 8 bases map to TRBD2. V was pared by 3 bases and J by 5 bases, with 4 bases of the junction left unmatched. CDR1 and CDR2 (germline): DFQATT, SNEGSKA (reference sequence). CDR3 length equals 13 residues. CDR3 coding DNA: TGCAGTGCTAGGGGCGGGGGGATAGATACGCAGTATTTT. Amino acid sequence: CSARGGGIDTQYF.

In its sample, this clone was seen many times. This chain connects TRBV3-1 to TRBJ2-5, with D tentatively TRBD1 or TRBD2 (5 bases each). The CDR3 sequence is 14 residues long. The germline V and J ends were trimmed by 4 bases and 2 bases, with 11 bases remaining between them. Germline V gene sequence: CDR1 LGHDT, CDR2 YNNKEL (reference sequence). The CDR3: CASSRGTRQETQYF. The CDR3 bases are TGTGCCAGCAGCCGAGGGACGCGACAAGAGACCCAGTACTTC.

This clone was seen repeatedly, ten times or more. V usage is TRBV5-4 and J usage is TRBJ2-3; 11 bases are a match to TRBD2. J gave up 3 bases and V 1 base, and 4 bases lay outside the gene matches. The CDR3 consists of 16 residues. CDR1 and CDR2 from the germline V gene are SGHNT and YYREEE (reference sequence). The CDR3 DNA follows: TGTGCCAGCAGCTTGCGGCTAGCGGGGGGAACAGATACGCAGTATTTT. This translates into CASSLRLAGGTDTQYF. Variable domain in full (rest from reference TRBV5-4 and TRBJ2-3): ETGVTQSPTHLIKTRGQQVTLRCSSQSGHNTVSWYQQALGQGPQFIFQYYREEENGRGNFPPRFSGLQFPNYSSELNVNALELDDSALYLCASSLRLAGGTDTQYFGPGTRLTVL.

This clone has at least ten counts. V is TRBV6-5 and J is TRBJ1-5; D not certain. The CDR3 totals 15 residues. V was pared by 2 bases and J by 2 bases, with 10 bases between. Germline assignment: CDR1 MNHEY and CDR2 SVGAGI. This CDR3 is CASSYGGVGNQPQHF. The CDR3 coding sequence is TGTGCCAGCAGTTACGGTGGGGTTGGCAATCAGCCCCAGCATTTT.

This clone has a count of ten or more. This chain uses TRBV12-3 or TRBV12-4 with TRBJ2-2; possibly TRBD1 or TRBD2 for D (6 bases each). This CDR3 is 14 amino acids long. Trimming took 10 bases from V and 5 from J, leaving 17 bases between them. Here the CDR3 reads CATNWGAGTGELFF. The CDR3 coding sequence is TGTGCCACCAATTGGGGGGCAGGTACCGGGGAGCTGTTTTTT.

This clone was seen repeatedly, ten times or more. The gene calls are TRBV2 and TRBJ1-5; a possible D gene is TRBD1 (6 bases). This CDR3 contains 14 residues. From germline, CDR1 is SNHLY and CDR2 FYNNEI. The ends were cut back, 6 bases at V and 3 bases at J, with 12 bases in the middle. CDR3 in DNA: TGTGCCAGCAGGCCAGGGGCACACAATCAGCCCCAGCATTTT. It codes for CASRPGAHNQPQHF.

This clone was observed at least ten times. The DNA of the CDR3 is TGTGCCAGCAGCCGCCAGGGACCGCGTAAAAACTATGGCTACACCTTC. Residues: CASSRQGPRKNYGYTF. The chain uses TRBV7-8 and TRBJ1-2; perhaps TRBD1 as D (5 bases). The CDR3 is 16 residues long. Germline V gene lookup returns CDR1 SGHVS and CDR2 FQNEAQ. Trimming pared 5 bases from V and 2 bases from J, leaving 18 bases between.

This clone has at least ten counts. The chain employs TRBV24-1 and TRBJ2-1, with 10 bases matching TRBD2. Germline-derived CDR1 and CDR2 are KGHDR and SFDVKD. This CDR3 has 16 amino acids. The V and J ends lost 4 bases and 8 bases, in that order; junction bases with no gene match: 10. CDR3 region: CATSDRSSGSFYEQFF. DNA for the CDR3: TGTGCCACCAGTGACCGGTCTAGCGGGAGTTTTTATGAGCAGTTCTTC.